This T cell receptor beta chain was sequenced in a study of blood T cell repertoires in COVID-19. Study-level information: The United States, Italy and Spain supplied acute and convalescent COVID-19 samples. In each case, the material was cDNA or gDNA derived from T cells, B-cell-depleted T cells, or PBMCs.

In the study's own analysis: From reference gene primer amplification, estimates of nucleated cell counts were derived. Sequencing was performed with immunoSEQ multiplex PCR; in TCRdb, only in-frame clones are kept and a portion is missing. V and J calls and clone size are copied from that table; D and trimming were computed from the DNA. The table includes 36,000 or so clones, around 88% detected once. CDR3 size: 16 residues. The ends lost 2 bases at V and 6 bases at J; junction bases unmatched: 10. Germline CDR1 reads MNHEY; CDR2 reads SVGAGI. This clonotype originated in a woman between 70 and 85 years old with active COVID-19. The sequencing input was peripheral blood. The chain is built from TRBV6-5 and TRBJ2-3, with 8 bases fitting TRBD2. DNA for the CDR3: TGTGCCAGCAGTTACGACCAGCGGGGGCTGGGGGATACGCAGTATTTT. Amino acids: CASSYDQRGLGDTQYF.